This TCR beta chain was obtained from a study of coeliac disease. For this clone: Its target is not known.

Study-level points and caveats: Lower clonality than controls marked TRB and TRG repertoires from active celiac intraepithelial and lamina propria samples.

Assay: immunoSEQ multiplex PCR; the TCRdb copy retains only in-frame clones and omits some. Among roughly 4,100 clones listed, 60% to 75% were seen once. CDR3 length: 15 residues. The V end lost 0 bases, the J end lost 0 bases, and 9 bases lay between the germline ends. Looked up from germline, CDR1 is SGHTA and CDR2 is FQGNSA. The rearrangement uses TRBV7-2 and TRBJ2-7; D may be TRBD2 (6 bases). Source material: lymphocytes from the gut lamina propria. This sequence was found in a woman aged 30 to 39 without celiac disease. The CDR3 sequence is CASSLAGEASYEQYF. In DNA form, the CDR3 reads TGTGCCAGCAGCTTAGCAGGGGAGGCCTCCTACGAGCAGTACTTC.